One and the same sample provided the 20 T cell receptor beta chains below, sequenced in a study of cytomegalovirus exposure and HLA in healthy donors. The PCR employed 60 Vbeta primers together with 13 Jbeta primers. Libraries were prepared by immunoSEQ multiplex PCR; TCRdb keeps only in-frame clonotypes and omits some of them. Of about 180,000 clones in the sample, 80% to 85% were seen once. Sequences were obtained from PBMCs. All receptors come from a woman between 25 and 40 years old in good health and CMV-seronegative.

The rearrangement joins TRBV18 to TRBJ1-1, with 8 positions matching TRBD1. Germline V gene data show CDR1 as KGHSH and CDR2 as LQKENI. V shed 6 bases and J 0 bases; nucleotides not matched to a gene: 3. The CDR3 sequence is 14 residues long. In DNA form, the CDR3 reads TGTGCCAGCTCCCAACAGGGGGTGAACACTGAAGCTTTCTTT. This codes for CASSQQGVNTEAFF.

This clone was seen only once. As DNA, the CDR3 is TGCAGTGCTAGAGATCACAAGAACCAGCATTTT. Encoded protein: CSARDHKNQHF. The chain employs TRBV20-1 and TRBJ1-5; D gene ambiguous. Looked up from germline, CDR1 is DFQATT and CDR2 is SNEGSKA (reference sequence). V lost 0 bases and J lost 12, with 9 bases in between. CDR3 size: 11 residues.

CDR3 loop: CATIQGREKLFF. In DNA, the CDR3 is TGTGCCACCATACAGGGGCGGGAAAAACTGTTTTTT. The chain carries TRBV28 and TRBJ1-4; the match to TRBD1 covers 7 bases. V lost 10 bases to trimming and J lost 8 bases; unmatched junction nucleotides: 7. The CDR3 loop spans 12 amino acids. Germline values: CDR1 MDHEN, CDR2 SYDVKM.

V usage is TRBV9 and J usage is TRBJ2-7; tentatively, D is TRBD2 (7 bases). The CDR3 is 15 residues long. The germline CDR1 and CDR2 sequences are SGDLS and YYNGEE. Trimming pared 4 bases from V and 7 bases from J, leaving 21 bases between. The CDR3 region is CASSSGDRTGGEQYF. CDR3 coding DNA: TGTGCCAGCAGCTCAGGGGACCGAACCGGGGGGGAGCAGTACTTC.

Comments on this clone: The sample contains more than one DNA sequence encoding this CDR3. V gene TRBV7-2 combines with J gene TRBJ2-7; D not resolved. V was cut by 1 base and J by 0 bases, with 10 bases left in between. CDR3 length equals 15 residues. Germline V lookup: CDR1 SGHTA, CDR2 FQGNSA. CDR3 DNA: TGTGCCAGCAGCTTAGGCACTTCGAGCTCCTACGAGCAGTACTTC. Translating it yields CASSLGTSSSYEQYF.

This chain joins TRBV7-2 and TRBJ1-1; 7 nucleotides agree with TRBD1. The CDR3 spans 15 residues. The V gene end was trimmed by 7 bases and the J gene end by 4 bases; junction bases not matched to a gene: 12. Germline loops: CDR1 SGHTA, CDR2 FQGNSA. The CDR3 DNA reads TGTGCCAGCACCCGCTTGGAGGGGGCTATCACTGAAGCTTTCTTT. Its translation is CASTRLEGAITEAFF.

The chain links TRBV27 to TRBJ2-7, with D possibly TRBD1 on 5 matching bases. Germline V gene data show CDR1 as MNHEY and CDR2 as SMNVEV (reference sequence). V shed 6 bases and J shed 4 bases, with 16 bases lying between them. The CDR3 spans 14 residues. As DNA, the CDR3 is TGTGCCAGCAGCCTCGCCGTGGGGCTATACGAGCAGTACTTC. Protein: CASSLAVGLYEQYF.

This clone came up a few times. The sample holds other DNA sequences that translate to the same CDR3. The gene calls are TRBV19 and TRBJ1-1; D is perhaps TRBD1 (6 bases). The length of the CDR3 is 12 residues. Between the trimmed V and J ends, which lost 6 bases and 1 base, there was a span of 6 bases. CDR1 is LNHDA and CDR2 is SQIVND in the germline V gene (reference sequence). CDR3 residues: CASRTGNTEAFF. In DNA form, the CDR3 reads TGTGCCAGTAGGACAGGGAACACTGAAGCTTTCTTT.

This chain links TRBV19 with TRBJ2-7; tentatively, D is TRBD1 (6 bases). Trimming shortened V by 5 bases and J by 5 bases, and 16 bases separated the two germline ends. The CDR3 runs to 14 residues. Germline V gives CDR1 LNHDA, CDR2 SQIVND (reference sequence). The CDR3 DNA reads as TGTGCCAGTAGTCGTCTACAGGGTTTGGACGAGCAGTACTTC. This gives the protein CASSRLQGLDEQYF.

The chain employs TRBV12-5 and TRBJ2-1; TRBD2 aligns across 7 bases. Germline values: CDR1 LGHNT, CDR2 FRNRAP. The CDR3 totals 17 residues. V was pared by 2 bases and J by 4 bases, with 11 bases of the junction left unmatched. This CDR3 reads CASGLSGDHSQYNEQFF. The CDR3 nucleotides read TGTGCTAGTGGTTTGAGCGGGGACCACTCGCAATACAATGAGCAGTTCTTC. The full variable domain, rest sourced from reference TRBV12-5 and TRBJ2-1, is DARVTQTPRHKVTEMGQEVTMRCQPILGHNTVFWYRQTMMQGLELLAYFRNRAPLDDSGMPKDRFSAEMPDATLATLKIQPSEPRDSAVYFCASGLSGDHSQYNEQFFGPGTRLTVL.

This chain joins TRBV1 and TRBJ2-7; the tabulated D call, TRBD1, remains unverified against the DNA. TRBV1 is described as a pseudogene. This CDR3 has 14 amino acids. The DNA for the CDR3 is TGCACCTTTCGTGGACAGGGGGCGCGCTACGAGCAGTACTTC. Its translation is CTFRGQGARYEQYF.

The genes are TRBV25-1 and TRBJ1-2; D gene uncertain. The germline V gene encodes CDR1 MGHDK and CDR2 SYGVNS. The V gene lost 5 bases and the J gene lost 4 bases, with 17 bases spanning the gap. The CDR3 length is 15 residues. As DNA, the CDR3 is TGTGCCAGCAGTCCCACCGGAGGGCTGGGCTATGGCTACACCTTC. It is translated as CASSPTGGLGYGYTF.

The chain recombines TRBV9 with TRBJ2-5, with D possibly being TRBD1 (5 bases). In germline, CDR1 is SGDLS, CDR2 YYNGEE. Trimming took off 0 bases at V and 1 base at J, with 7 bases between the two ends. This CDR3 has 14 residues. The CDR3 is CASSVDRFQETQYF. The CDR3 coding sequence is TGTGCCAGCAGCGTAGACAGGTTCCAAGAGACCCAGTACTTC.

This sequence joins TRBV6-5 and TRBJ2-1; 12 nucleotides match TRBD2. V shed 4 bases and J 5 bases; nucleotides not matched to a gene: 3. This CDR3 is 15 amino acids long. Per the germline V gene, CDR1 is MNHEY and CDR2 is SVGAGI. The CDR3 loop is CASSLTSGGHNEQFF. The CDR3 region has the DNA TGTGCCAGCAGTTTGACTAGCGGGGGTCACAATGAGCAGTTCTTC.

The rearrangement uses TRBV19 and TRBJ2-1; 13 bases align to TRBD2. With V trimmed by 6 bases and J by 4 bases, 3 bases remained unmatched. CDR3 length equals 15 residues. Germline V gives CDR1 LNHDA, CDR2 SQIVND (reference sequence). The CDR3 spells CASRTLAGGYNEQFF. In nucleotides, the CDR3 is TGTGCCAGTAGAACACTAGCGGGAGGGTACAATGAGCAGTTCTTC.

J is TRBJ2-3 and V is TRBV15; 8 bases are a match to TRBD1. The CDR3 is 15 amino acids. V trimming: 3 bases; J trimming: 4 bases; junction bases outside the gene matches: 6. Per the germline V gene, CDR1 is LNHNV and CDR2 is YYDKDF (reference sequence). Here the CDR3 DNA reads TGTGCCACCAGCAGGACAGGGGCTGTCCCAGATACGCAGTATTTT. Amino acid sequence: CATSRTGAVPDTQYF.

The V and J genes are TRBV28 and TRBJ2-7; 8 bases match TRBD1. CDR3 length equals 12 residues. Germline lookup yields CDR1 MDHEN and CDR2 SYDVKM. After removal of 9 bases from V and 4 bases from J, the junction contained 5 bases not matched to a gene. CDR3 amino acids: CASTDRDYEQYF. CDR3 DNA sequence: TGTGCCAGTACGGACAGGGATTACGAGCAGTACTTC.

This clone occurred a few times. The chain carries TRBV6-1 and TRBJ1-6; D might be TRBD1 (5 bases). Trimming took off 8 bases at V and 8 bases at J, with 19 bases between the two ends. The length of the CDR3 is 15 residues. Germline V gene data show CDR1 as MNHNS and CDR2 as SASEGT. CDR3 coding DNA: TGTGCCAGCGGGGGGGACCCCACCCCTCATTCACCCCTCCACTTT. Protein sequence: CASGGDPTPHSPLHF.

The chain employs TRBV7-2 and TRBJ2-7; D might be TRBD2 (6 bases). Trimming shortened V by 1 base and J by 3 bases, and 13 bases separated the two germline ends. Germline V gene lookup returns CDR1 SGHTA and CDR2 FQGNSA. The CDR3 length is 15 residues. Here the CDR3 DNA reads TGTGCCAGCAGCTTAGGTGGCGGAGGGGACTACGAGCAGTACTTC. It encodes CASSLGGGGDYEQYF.

The CDR3 DNA reads as TGTGCCAGCAGGGCTACAGGGGGCTTTACTGAAGCTTTCTTT. Protein: CASRATGGFTEAFF. The chain carries TRBV6-6 and TRBJ1-1, with 9 bases aligning to TRBD1. The V gene end was trimmed by 6 bases and the J gene end by 5 bases; junction bases not matched to a gene: 7. This CDR3 is built from 14 residues. Germline V gene sequence: CDR1 MNHNY, CDR2 SVGAGI (reference sequence).